These 27 T cell receptor beta chains share one sample of origin, sequenced in a study of cytomegalovirus exposure and HLA in healthy donors. 13 Jbeta primers and 60 Vbeta primers were used for the PCR. Only in-frame clones appear in the TCRdb table, and some are missing; sequencing was by immunoSEQ multiplex PCR. Recorded for this sample: some 130,000 clones. Source material: PBMCs. All receptors derive from a man aged 18 to 29 in good health and CMV-seronegative.

The chain carries TRBV5-1 and TRBJ2-2, with a tentative D call TRBD2 (6 bases). This CDR3 has 11 amino acids. The germline V and J ends were trimmed by 6 bases and 7 bases, with 7 bases remaining between them. The germline V gene has CDR1 SGHRS and CDR2 YFSETQ. CDR3 in DNA: TGCGCCAGCACGGAGGGCGGGGAGCTGTTTTTT. This gives the protein CASTEGGELFF.

This chain uses TRBV28 with TRBJ2-7; 7 nucleotides line up with TRBD2. CDR3 length equals 12 residues. With V trimmed by 0 bases and J by 7 bases, 0 bases remained unmatched. Germline V gene data show CDR1 as MDHEN and CDR2 as SYDVKM. The CDR3 region has the DNA TGTGCCAGCAGTTTATGGGGGGGGGAGCAGTACTTC. It codes for CASSLWGGEQYF.

CDR3 sequence (DNA): TGCAGCGTTGAACTAGCGGCGAACACCGGGGAGCTGTTTTTT. It encodes CSVELAANTGELFF. The rearrangement links TRBV29-1 to TRBJ2-2; 7 bases align to TRBD2. Germline lookup yields CDR1 SQVTM and CDR2 ANQGSEA. The CDR3 length is 14 residues. Trimming at V came to 2 bases and at J to 0 bases, leaving 0 bases not matched to a gene.

The chain links TRBV9 to TRBJ2-1; 8 bases agree with TRBD2. The germline V gene has CDR1 SGDLS and CDR2 YYNGEE. Unmatched junction bases numbered 6, after V lost 3 bases and J lost 7 bases. The CDR3 is 14 residues long. The CDR3 DNA reads TGTGCCAGCAGCGGGGGACTAGGGTCAAATGAGCAGTTCTTC. Translated: CASSGGLGSNEQFF.

V is TRBV5-6 and J is TRBJ2-7, with D possibly matching TRBD1 (5 bases). Trimming removed 6 bases from V and 2 bases from J, with 15 bases in between. Germline loops: CDR1 SGHDT, CDR2 YYEEEE. The CDR3 is 14 residues long. CDR3 in DNA: TGTGCCAGCATTGTCAGGGATAAAGCCTACGAGCAGTACTTC. Translated: CASIVRDKAYEQYF.

The V and J genes are TRBV18 and TRBJ1-1; D unclear. This CDR3 spans 12 amino acids. Trimming cost V 6 bases and J 3 bases, with 8 bases left between them. Germline V gives CDR1 KGHSH, CDR2 LQKENI. CDR3 sequence: CASSPQDTEAFF. The CDR3 DNA reads TGTGCCAGCTCTCCCCAGGACACTGAAGCTTTCTTT.

The rearrangement uses TRBV7-3 and TRBJ2-7, with TRBD1 matching 10 bases. The germline V gene has CDR1 SGHTA and CDR2 FQGTGA. The CDR3 sequence is 14 residues long. Germline trimming cut 3 bases from V and 2 bases from J; bases unmatched to any gene: 1. DNA for the CDR3: TGTGCCAGCAGCTTGGGACAGGGGACCTACGAGCAGTACTTC. This codes for CASSLGQGTYEQYF. Drawing the rest from reference TRBV7-3 and TRBJ2-7, the complete variable domain is GAGVSQTPSNKVTEKGKYVELRCDPISGHTALYWYRQSLGQGPEFLIYFQGTGAADDSGLPNDRFFAVRPEGSVSTLKIQRTERGDSAVYLCASSLGQGTYEQYFGPGTRLTVT.

This chain connects TRBV29-1 to TRBJ1-2; maybe TRBD1 (5 bases). This CDR3 has 12 residues. V dropped 8 bases and J dropped 4 bases, with 14 bases sitting between them. Germline assignment: CDR1 SQVTM and CDR2 ANQGSEA. CDR3 loop: CSSTQGTYGYTF. CDR3 nucleotide sequence: TGCAGCTCCACCCAGGGTACCTATGGCTACACCTTC.

The chain carries TRBV6-6 and TRBJ1-5; D is unresolved. Germline V gene data show CDR1 as MNHNY and CDR2 as SVGAGI (reference sequence). The CDR3 totals 15 residues. Trimming removed 6 bases from V and 7 bases from J, with 19 bases in between. CDR3 residues: CASRDRERLSQPQHF. The CDR3 region has the DNA TGTGCCAGCAGAGATAGGGAGCGACTAAGCCAGCCCCAGCATTTT.

The chain is built from TRBV4-3 and TRBJ2-1, with D possibly being TRBD2 (6 bases). With 1 base removed from V and 3 bases from J, the gap between germline ends came to 10 bases. CDR3 length equals 15 residues. Per germline, CDR1 LGHNA and CDR2 YSLEER. The CDR3 loop reads CASSQVSSGYNEQFF. CDR3 coding DNA: TGCGCCAGCAGCCAAGTGAGTAGCGGCTACAATGAGCAGTTCTTC.

This CDR3 is CASSPRRGTGTYEQYF. The CDR3 DNA sequence: TGTGCCAGCAGCCCGCGCCGGGGGACGGGGACCTACGAGCAGTACTTC. The V call is TRBV28, the J call TRBJ2-7; D perhaps matches TRBD2 (6 bases). Germline values: CDR1 MDHEN, CDR2 SYDVKM. V lost 6 bases, J lost 2 bases, and 20 bases lay in between. The CDR3 runs 16 residues. Full variable domain (outside the CDR3, taken from reference TRBV28 and TRBJ2-7): DVKVTQSSRYLVKRTGEKVFLECVQDMDHENMFWYRQDPGLGLRLIYFSYDVKMKEKGDIPEGYSVSREKKERFSLILESASTNQTSMYLCASSPRRGTGTYEQYFGPGTRLTVT.

Points on this clone: Sequence at one end of the junction differs from germline and may be a read error. The chain uses TRBV7-7 and TRBJ2-2; TRBD2 matches at 12 bases. Germline CDR1 reads SSHAT; CDR2 reads FNYEAQ (reference sequence). The CDR3 runs 17 residues. The CDR3 DNA follows: TGTGCTAGCAGCCATGGACTAGCGGGAACGAACACCGGGGAGCTGTTTTTT. This sequence encodes CASSHGLAGTNTGELFF.

The chain uses TRBV7-9 and TRBJ1-5; D unclear. The CDR3 spans 13 residues. Trimming removed 5 bases from V and 7 bases from J, with 12 bases in between. The germline CDR1 and CDR2 sequences are SEHNR and FQNEAQ (reference sequence). The CDR3 sequence: CASSRTSTQPQHF. Written as DNA, the CDR3 is TGTGCCAGCAGCCGTACTTCTACGCAGCCCCAGCATTTT.

The chain is built from TRBV4-3 and TRBJ2-7; D perhaps matches TRBD1 (5 bases). V was cut by 3 bases and J by 3 bases, with 15 bases left in between. Per the germline V gene, CDR1 is LGHNA and CDR2 is YSLEER. CDR3 length equals 15 residues. CDR3 nucleotide sequence: TGCGCCAGCAGCCATGCACCACCAGGGTTCTACGAGCAGTACTTC. This codes for CASSHAPPGFYEQYF.

The chain recombines TRBV27 with TRBJ2-3, with 14 bases identical to TRBD2. The germline gives CDR1 MNHEY, CDR2 SMNVEV (reference sequence). This CDR3 is 19 amino acids long. V gave up 5 bases and J gave up 5 bases; unmatched junction bases: 15. Written as DNA, the CDR3 is TGTGCCAGCAGTGCTCAGACTAGCGGGAGGGTCTCTACTATAGATACGCAGTATTTT. Its translation is CASSAQTSGRVSTIDTQYF.

The CDR3, as DNA: TGTGCCAGCAGCGCAGGACACTCCTCCGGCTACACCTTC. Its translation: CASSAGHSSGYTF. The rearrangement uses TRBV6-5 and TRBJ1-2, with TRBD1 as a possible D gene (5 bases). The CDR3 contains 13 residues. CDR1 is MNHEY, CDR2 SVGAGI, per germline. Trimming left V 6 bases short and J 8 bases short, with 16 bases between.

This sequence joins TRBV27 and TRBJ1-4; D uncertain. The germline V gene encodes CDR1 MNHEY and CDR2 SMNVEV (reference sequence). V was pared by 5 bases and J by 7 bases, with 14 bases between. The CDR3 consists of 14 residues. CDR3 bases: TGTGCCAGCAGTATAGGAGGGAGTACTGAAAAACTGTTTTTT. This sequence encodes CASSIGGSTEKLFF.

The chain links TRBV4-3 to TRBJ1-2, with D unclear. CDR1 and CDR2 from the germline V gene are LGHNA and YSLEER. This CDR3 contains 15 residues. V was pared by 1 base and J by 2 bases, with 11 bases between. The CDR3 nucleotides are TGCGCCAGCAGCCAAGGGGTGGGAGCCAACTATGGCTACACCTTC. Translating gives CASSQGVGANYGYTF.

This chain connects TRBV11-3 to TRBJ1-1; D gene uncertain. Germline V gene sequence: CDR1 SGHNT, CDR2 YENEEA. The V end lost 5 bases, the J end lost 5 bases, and 9 bases lay between the germline ends. The CDR3 is 12 residues long. The CDR3 coding sequence is TGTGCCAGCAGCCCACGGGGAACTGAAGCTTTCTTT. As protein: CASSPRGTEAFF.

The chain is built from TRBV20-1 and TRBJ1-1; TRBD1 is a possible D gene (6 bases). Deletions cut 5 bases from V and 8 bases from J, with 12 bases between. This CDR3 comprises 11 residues. The germline V gene encodes CDR1 DFQATT and CDR2 SNEGSKA (reference sequence). In DNA, the CDR3 is TGCAGTGCTTCGGGGACAACCGAAGCTTTCTTT. This sequence encodes CSASGTTEAFF.

The V call is TRBV19, the J call TRBJ1-5, with 8 positions matching TRBD1. The V and J ends lost 4 bases and 4 bases, in that order; junction bases with no gene match: 15. Germline assignment: CDR1 LNHDA and CDR2 SQIVND (reference sequence). The CDR3 consists of 18 residues. This CDR3 is CASSNRGQAAVRNQPQHF. CDR3 sequence (DNA): TGTGCCAGTAGTAACCGGGGACAGGCCGCCGTGAGGAATCAGCCCCAGCATTTT. Based on the CDR3 plus reference TRBV19 and TRBJ1-5, the full variable domain is DGGITQSPKYLFRKEGQNVTLSCEQNLNHDAMYWYRQDPGQGLRLIYYSQIVNDFQKGDIAEGYSVSREKKESFPLTVTSAQKNPTAFYLCASSNRGQAAVRNQPQHFGDGTRLSIL.

This sequence joins TRBV7-9 and TRBJ2-3, with D uncertain. The germline gives CDR1 SEHNR, CDR2 FQNEAQ (reference sequence). Trimming removed 1 base from V and 3 bases from J, with 8 bases in between. The CDR3 is 14 residues long. CDR3 nucleotides: TGTGCCAGCAGCTTAGTCGCAGAAACAGATACGCAGTATTTT. Translated, it gives CASSLVAETDTQYF. The variable domain in full, completed from reference TRBV7-9 and TRBJ2-3, reads DTGVSQNPRHKITKRGQNVTFRCDPISEHNRLYWYRQTLGQGPEFLTYFQNEAQLEKSRLLSDRFSAERPKGSFSTLEIQRTEQGDSAMYLCASSLVAETDTQYFGPGTRLTVL.

V gene TRBV4-1 combines with J gene TRBJ2-5; TRBD1 is a possible D gene (6 bases). With the DNA end fitting TRBJ2-7 better, the J assignment may be wrong. Germline V gene lookup returns CDR1 MGHRA and CDR2 YSYEKL. This CDR3 is built from 14 residues. CDR3 loop: CASSQRGQTYEQYF. DNA for the CDR3: TGCGCCAGCAGCCAACGCGGACAGACCTACGAGCAGTACTTC.

This rearrangement joins TRBV5-1 to TRBJ2-2; tentative D call: TRBD1 (5 bases). Germline-derived CDR1 and CDR2 are SGHRS and YFSETQ. The CDR3 is made up of 13 amino acids. The V end was cut by 4 bases, the J end by 6 bases, with 10 bases between. This chain's CDR3 is CASSTDRAGELFF. In DNA, the CDR3 is TGCGCCAGCAGCACAGACAGAGCCGGGGAGCTGTTTTTT. The variable domain in full, completed from reference TRBV5-1 and TRBJ2-2, reads KAGVTQTPRYLIKTRGQQVTLSCSPISGHRSVSWYQQTPGQGLQFLFEYFSETQRNKGNFPGRFSGRQFSNSRSEMNVSTLELGDSALYLCASSTDRAGELFFGEGSRLTVL.

The V gene is TRBV19, the J gene TRBJ2-2, with 8 bases aligning to TRBD1. The trim removed 4 bases at V and 5 bases at J, leaving 6 bases unmatched. CDR3 size: 15 residues. Per germline, CDR1 LNHDA and CDR2 SQIVND (reference sequence). Here the CDR3 reads CASSKQGGLTGELFF. The CDR3 DNA is TGTGCCAGTAGTAAACAGGGGGGTCTTACCGGGGAGCTGTTTTTT.

The chain joins TRBV18 to TRBJ2-7; TRBD2 might be the D (6 bases). CDR3 length equals 15 residues. The V end was cut by 1 base, the J end by 3 bases, with 13 bases between. The germline CDR1 and CDR2 sequences are KGHSH and LQKENI. In DNA form, the CDR3 reads TGTGCCAGCTCACCACAAAGGGACTCCTTCTACGAGCAGTACTTC. Its protein product is CASSPQRDSFYEQYF.

The CDR3 sequence: CASSVSGQGVYGYTF. For the CDR3, the DNA is TGTGCCAGTAGTGTCTCGGGACAGGGCGTCTATGGCTACACCTTC. This rearrangement joins TRBV19 to TRBJ1-2; 9 bases are shared with TRBD1. Germline V gene data show CDR1 as LNHDA and CDR2 as SQIVND (reference sequence). The CDR3 runs to 15 residues. Losses at the gene ends were 5 bases for V and 4 bases for J; bases not matched to a gene: 8.